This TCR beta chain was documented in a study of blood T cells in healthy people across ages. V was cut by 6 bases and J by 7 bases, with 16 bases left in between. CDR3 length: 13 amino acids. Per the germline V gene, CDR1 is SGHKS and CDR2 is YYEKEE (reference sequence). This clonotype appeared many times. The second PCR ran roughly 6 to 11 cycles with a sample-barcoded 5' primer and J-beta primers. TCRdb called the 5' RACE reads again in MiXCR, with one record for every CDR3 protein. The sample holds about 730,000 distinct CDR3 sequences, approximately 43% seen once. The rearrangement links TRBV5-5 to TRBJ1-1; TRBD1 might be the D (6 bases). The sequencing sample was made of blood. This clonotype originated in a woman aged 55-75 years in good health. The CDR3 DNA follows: TGTGCCAGCACCGTAGACAGGTATGGTGAAGCTTTCTTT. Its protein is CASTVDRYGEAFF. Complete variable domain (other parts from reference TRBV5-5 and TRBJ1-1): DAGVTQSPTHLIKTRGQQVTLRCSPISGHKSVSWYQQVLGQGPQFIFQYYEKEERGRGNFPDRFSARQFPNYSSELNVNALLLGDSALYLCASTVDRYGEAFFGQGTRLTVV.